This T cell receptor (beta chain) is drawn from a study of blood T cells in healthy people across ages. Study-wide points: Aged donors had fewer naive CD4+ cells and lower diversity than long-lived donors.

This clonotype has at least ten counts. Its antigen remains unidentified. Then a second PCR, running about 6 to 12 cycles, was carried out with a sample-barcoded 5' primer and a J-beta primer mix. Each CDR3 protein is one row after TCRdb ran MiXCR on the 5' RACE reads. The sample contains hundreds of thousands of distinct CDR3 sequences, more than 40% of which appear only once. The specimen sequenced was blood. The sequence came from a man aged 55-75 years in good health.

CDR3 nucleotides: TGTGCCAGCAGCTTAGCGGGGGGTACAGCAGATACGCAGTATTTT. It specifies CASSLAGGTADTQYF. This rearrangement joins TRBV7-2 to TRBJ2-3, with D possibly being TRBD2 (6 bases). This CDR3 is built from 15 residues. V was cut by 0 bases and J by 4 bases, with 11 bases left in between. Germline lookup yields CDR1 SGHTA and CDR2 FQGNSA.